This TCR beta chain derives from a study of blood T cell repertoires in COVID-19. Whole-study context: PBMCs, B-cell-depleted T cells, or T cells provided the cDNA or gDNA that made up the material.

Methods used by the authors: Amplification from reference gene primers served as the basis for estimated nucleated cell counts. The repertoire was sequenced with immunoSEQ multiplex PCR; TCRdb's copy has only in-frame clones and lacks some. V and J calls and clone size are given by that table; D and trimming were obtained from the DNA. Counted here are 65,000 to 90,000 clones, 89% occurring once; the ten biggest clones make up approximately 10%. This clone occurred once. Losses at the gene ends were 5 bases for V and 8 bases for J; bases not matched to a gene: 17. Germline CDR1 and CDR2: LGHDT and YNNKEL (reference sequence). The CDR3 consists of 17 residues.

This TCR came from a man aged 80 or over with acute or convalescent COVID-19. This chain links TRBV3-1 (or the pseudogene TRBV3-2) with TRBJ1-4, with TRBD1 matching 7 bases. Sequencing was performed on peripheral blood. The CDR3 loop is CASSKLPLTGLGEKLFF. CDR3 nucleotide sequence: TGTGCCAGCAGCAAGTTACCATTGACAGGGCTGGGGGAAAAACTGTTTTTT.